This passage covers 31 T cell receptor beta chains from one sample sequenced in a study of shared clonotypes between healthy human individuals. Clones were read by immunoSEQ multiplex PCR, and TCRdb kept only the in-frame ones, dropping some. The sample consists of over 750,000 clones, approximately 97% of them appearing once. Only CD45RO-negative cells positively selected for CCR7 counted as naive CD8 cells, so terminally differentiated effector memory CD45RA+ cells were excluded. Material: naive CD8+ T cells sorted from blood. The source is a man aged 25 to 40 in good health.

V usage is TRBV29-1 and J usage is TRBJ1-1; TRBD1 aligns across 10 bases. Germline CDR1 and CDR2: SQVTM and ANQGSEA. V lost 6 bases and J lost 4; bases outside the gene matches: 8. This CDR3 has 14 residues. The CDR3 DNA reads TGCAGCGTGGCAGGACAGGGGGGTGGCACTGAAGCTTTCTTT. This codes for CSVAGQGGGTEAFF. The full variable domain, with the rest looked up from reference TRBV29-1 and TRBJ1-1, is SAVISQKPSRDICQRGTSLTIQCQVDSQVTMMFWYRQQPGQSLTLIATANQGSEATYESGFVIDKFPISRPNLTFSTLTVSNMSPEDSSIYLCSVAGQGGGTEAFFGQGTRLTVV.

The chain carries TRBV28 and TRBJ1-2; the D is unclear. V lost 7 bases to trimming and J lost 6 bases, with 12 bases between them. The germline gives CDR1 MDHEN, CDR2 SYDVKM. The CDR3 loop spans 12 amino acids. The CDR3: CASTPGWDGYTF. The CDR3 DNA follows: TGTGCCAGCACTCCGGGCTGGGATGGCTACACCTTC.

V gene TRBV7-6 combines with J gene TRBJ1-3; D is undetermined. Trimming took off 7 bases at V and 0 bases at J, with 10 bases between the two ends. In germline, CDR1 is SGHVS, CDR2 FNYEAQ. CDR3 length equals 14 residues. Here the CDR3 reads CASIPGISGNTIYF. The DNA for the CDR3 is TGTGCCAGCATACCCGGCATCTCTGGAAACACCATATATTTT.

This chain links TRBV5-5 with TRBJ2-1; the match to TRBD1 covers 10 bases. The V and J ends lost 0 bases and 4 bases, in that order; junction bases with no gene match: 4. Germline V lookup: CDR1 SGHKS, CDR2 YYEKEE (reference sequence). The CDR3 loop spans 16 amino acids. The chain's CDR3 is CASSLASDRGYNEQFF. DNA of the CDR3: TGTGCCAGCAGCTTGGCCTCGGACAGGGGGTACAATGAGCAGTTCTTC.

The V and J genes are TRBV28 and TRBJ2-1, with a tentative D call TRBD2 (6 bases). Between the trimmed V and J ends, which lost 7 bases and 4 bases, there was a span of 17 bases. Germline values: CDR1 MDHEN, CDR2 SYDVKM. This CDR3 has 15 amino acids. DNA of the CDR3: TGTGCCAGCAATAGGAGGGGCCAAAGGTACAATGAGCAGTTCTTC. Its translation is CASNRRGQRYNEQFF.

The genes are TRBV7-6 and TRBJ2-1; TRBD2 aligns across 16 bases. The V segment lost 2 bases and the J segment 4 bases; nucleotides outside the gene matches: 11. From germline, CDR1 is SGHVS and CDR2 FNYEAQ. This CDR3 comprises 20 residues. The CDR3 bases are TGTGCCAGCAGCTTATCCACGGGACTAGCGGGAGGGCCTGTTTACAATGAGCAGTTCTTC. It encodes CASSLSTGLAGGPVYNEQFF.

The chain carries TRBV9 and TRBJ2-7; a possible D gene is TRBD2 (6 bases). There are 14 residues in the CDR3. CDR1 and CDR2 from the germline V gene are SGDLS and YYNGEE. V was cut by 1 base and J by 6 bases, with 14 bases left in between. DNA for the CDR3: TGTGCCAGCAGCGTATTTTATACTAGCCCCGAGCAGTACTTC. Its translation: CASSVFYTSPEQYF.

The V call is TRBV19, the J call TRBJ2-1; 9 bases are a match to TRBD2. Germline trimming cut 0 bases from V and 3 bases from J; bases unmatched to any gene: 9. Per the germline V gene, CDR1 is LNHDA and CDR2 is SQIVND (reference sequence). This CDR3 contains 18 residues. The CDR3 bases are TGTGCCAGTAGTATAGATCCCCTAGCGGGGAGCGGCTACAATGAGCAGTTCTTC. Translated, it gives CASSIDPLAGSGYNEQFF. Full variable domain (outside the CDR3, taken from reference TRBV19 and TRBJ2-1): DGGITQSPKYLFRKEGQNVTLSCEQNLNHDAMYWYRQDPGQGLRLIYYSQIVNDFQKGDIAEGYSVSREKKESFPLTVTSAQKNPTAFYLCASSIDPLAGSGYNEQFFGPGTRLTVL.

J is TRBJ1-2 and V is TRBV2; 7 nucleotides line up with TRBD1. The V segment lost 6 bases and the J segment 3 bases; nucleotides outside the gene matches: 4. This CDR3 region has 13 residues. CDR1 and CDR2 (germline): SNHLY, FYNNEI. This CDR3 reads CASRGTVDYGYTF. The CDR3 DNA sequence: TGTGCCAGCAGGGGGACAGTCGACTATGGCTACACCTTC.

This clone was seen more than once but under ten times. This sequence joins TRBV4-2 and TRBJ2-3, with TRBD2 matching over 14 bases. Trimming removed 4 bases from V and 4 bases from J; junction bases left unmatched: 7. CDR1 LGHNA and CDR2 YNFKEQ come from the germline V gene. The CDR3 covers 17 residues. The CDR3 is CASSLKGTSGSPDTQYF. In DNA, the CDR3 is TGTGCCAGCAGCCTTAAAGGGACTAGCGGGAGTCCAGATACGCAGTATTTT.

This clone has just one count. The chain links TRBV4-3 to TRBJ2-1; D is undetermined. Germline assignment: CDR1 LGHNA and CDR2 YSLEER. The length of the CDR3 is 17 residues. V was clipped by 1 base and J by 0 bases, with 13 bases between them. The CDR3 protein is CASSQVLGESSYNEQFF. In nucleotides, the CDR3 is TGCGCCAGCAGCCAAGTCCTCGGAGAGAGCTCCTACAATGAGCAGTTCTTC.

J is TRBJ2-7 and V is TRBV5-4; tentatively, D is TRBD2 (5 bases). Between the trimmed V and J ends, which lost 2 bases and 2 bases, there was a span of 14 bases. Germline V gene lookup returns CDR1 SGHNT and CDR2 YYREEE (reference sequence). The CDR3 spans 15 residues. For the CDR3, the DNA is TGTGCCAGCAGCTTAGGCGGCGGGCCCACCTACGAGCAGTACTTC. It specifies CASSLGGGPTYEQYF.

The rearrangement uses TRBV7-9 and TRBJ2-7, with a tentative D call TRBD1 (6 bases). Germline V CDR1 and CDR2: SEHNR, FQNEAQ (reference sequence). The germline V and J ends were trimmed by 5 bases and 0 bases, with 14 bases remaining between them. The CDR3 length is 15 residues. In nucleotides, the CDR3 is TGTGCCAGCAGCACACAGGGCGAAAACTCCTACGAGCAGTACTTC. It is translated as CASSTQGENSYEQYF.

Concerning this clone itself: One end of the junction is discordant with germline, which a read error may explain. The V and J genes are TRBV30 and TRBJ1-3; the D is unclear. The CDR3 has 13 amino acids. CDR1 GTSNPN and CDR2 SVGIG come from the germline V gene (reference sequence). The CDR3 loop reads CAWSNWAGSTIYF. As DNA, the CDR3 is TGTGCCTGGAGTAATTGGGCTGGAAGCACCATATATTTT.

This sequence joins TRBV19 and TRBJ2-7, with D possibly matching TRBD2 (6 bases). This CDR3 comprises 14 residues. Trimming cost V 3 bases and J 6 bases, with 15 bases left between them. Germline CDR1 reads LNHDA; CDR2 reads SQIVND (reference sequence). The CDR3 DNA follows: TGTGCCAGTAGTATGGGACTGGGACTTGTCGAGCAGTACTTC. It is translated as CASSMGLGLVEQYF.

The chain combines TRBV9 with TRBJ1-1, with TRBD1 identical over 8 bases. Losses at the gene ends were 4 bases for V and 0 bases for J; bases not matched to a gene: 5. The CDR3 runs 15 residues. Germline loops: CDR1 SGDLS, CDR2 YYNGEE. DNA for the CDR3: TGTGCCAGCAGCCCCGGGGACAGGTTGAACACTGAAGCTTTCTTT. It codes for CASSPGDRLNTEAFF.

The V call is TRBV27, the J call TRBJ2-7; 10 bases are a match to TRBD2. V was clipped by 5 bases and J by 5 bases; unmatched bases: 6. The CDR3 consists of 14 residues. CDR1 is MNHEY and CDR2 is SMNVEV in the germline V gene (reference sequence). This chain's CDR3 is CASSLAGEFHEQYF. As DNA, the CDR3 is TGTGCCAGCAGTCTAGCGGGAGAGTTCCACGAGCAGTACTTC.

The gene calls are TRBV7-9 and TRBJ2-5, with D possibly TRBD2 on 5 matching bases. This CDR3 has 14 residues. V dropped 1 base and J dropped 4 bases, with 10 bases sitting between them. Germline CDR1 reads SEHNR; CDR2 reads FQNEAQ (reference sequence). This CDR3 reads CASSLERAAETQYF. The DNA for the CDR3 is TGTGCCAGCAGCTTAGAGAGGGCGGCAGAGACCCAGTACTTC.

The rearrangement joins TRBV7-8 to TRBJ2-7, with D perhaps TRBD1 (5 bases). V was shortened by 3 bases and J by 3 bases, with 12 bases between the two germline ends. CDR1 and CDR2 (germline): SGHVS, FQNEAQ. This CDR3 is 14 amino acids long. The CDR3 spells CASSFGREGYEQYF. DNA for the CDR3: TGTGCCAGCAGCTTCGGCAGGGAAGGCTACGAGCAGTACTTC. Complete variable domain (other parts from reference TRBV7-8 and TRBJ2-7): GAGVSQSPRYKVAKRGQDVALRCDPISGHVSLFWYQQALGQGPEFLTYFQNEAQLDKSGLPSDRFFAERPEGSVSTLKIQRTQQEDSAVYLCASSFGREGYEQYFGPGTRLTVT.

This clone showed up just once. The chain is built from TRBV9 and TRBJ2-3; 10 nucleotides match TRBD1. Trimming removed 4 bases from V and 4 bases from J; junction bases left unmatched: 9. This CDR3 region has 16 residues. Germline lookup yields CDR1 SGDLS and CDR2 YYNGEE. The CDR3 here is CASSPRQGASADTQYF. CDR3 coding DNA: TGTGCCAGCAGCCCGAGACAGGGGGCCTCGGCAGATACGCAGTATTTT.

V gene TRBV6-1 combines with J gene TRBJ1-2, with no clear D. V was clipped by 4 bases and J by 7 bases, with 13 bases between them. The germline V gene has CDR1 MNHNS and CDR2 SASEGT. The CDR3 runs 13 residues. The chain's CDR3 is CASSAGSGIGYTF. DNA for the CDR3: TGTGCCAGCAGTGCGGGTTCCGGCATTGGCTACACCTTC.

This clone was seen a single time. As DNA, the CDR3 is TGTGCCAGCAGTTTATTGGGCGGGAGCTCTTCCTACGAGCAGTACTTC. It is translated as CASSLLGGSSSYEQYF. The chain employs TRBV28 and TRBJ2-7; 7 bases fit TRBD2. Germline V CDR1 and CDR2: MDHEN, SYDVKM. CDR3 length: 16 residues. The V and J ends lost 1 base and 1 base, in that order; junction bases with no gene match: 7.

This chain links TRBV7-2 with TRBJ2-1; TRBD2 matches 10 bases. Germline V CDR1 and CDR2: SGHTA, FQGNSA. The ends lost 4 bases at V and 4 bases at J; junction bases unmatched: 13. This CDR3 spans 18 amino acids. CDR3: CASSSPSSLAGVYNEQFF. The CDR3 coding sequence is TGTGCCAGCAGCTCACCTTCCTCGCTAGCGGGAGTATACAATGAGCAGTTCTTC.

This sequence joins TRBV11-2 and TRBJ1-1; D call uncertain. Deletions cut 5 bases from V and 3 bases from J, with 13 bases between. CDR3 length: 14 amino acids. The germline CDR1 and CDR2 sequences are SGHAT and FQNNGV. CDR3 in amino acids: CASSPTGAYTEAFF. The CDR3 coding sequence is TGTGCCAGCAGCCCGACGGGTGCATACACTGAAGCTTTCTTT.

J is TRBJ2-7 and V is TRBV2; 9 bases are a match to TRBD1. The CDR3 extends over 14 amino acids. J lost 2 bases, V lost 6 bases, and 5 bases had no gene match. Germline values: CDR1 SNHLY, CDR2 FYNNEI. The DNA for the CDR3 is TGTGCCAGCAGCCTGGGACAGGGAGCCTACGAGCAGTACTTC. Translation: CASSLGQGAYEQYF.

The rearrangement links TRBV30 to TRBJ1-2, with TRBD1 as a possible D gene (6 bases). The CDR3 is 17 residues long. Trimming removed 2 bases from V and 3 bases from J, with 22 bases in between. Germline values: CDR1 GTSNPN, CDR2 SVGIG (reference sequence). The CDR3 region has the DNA TGTGCCTGGAGTTCGGCACTTCAGGGGATCCTCGACTATGGCTACACCTTC. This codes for CAWSSALQGILDYGYTF.

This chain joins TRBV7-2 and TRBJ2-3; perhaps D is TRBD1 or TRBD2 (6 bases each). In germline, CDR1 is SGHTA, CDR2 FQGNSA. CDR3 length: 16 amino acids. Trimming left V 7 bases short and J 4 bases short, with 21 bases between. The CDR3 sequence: CASTPGGRVFPDTQYF. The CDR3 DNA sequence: TGTGCCAGCACACCCGGGGGCAGGGTGTTCCCAGATACGCAGTATTTT.

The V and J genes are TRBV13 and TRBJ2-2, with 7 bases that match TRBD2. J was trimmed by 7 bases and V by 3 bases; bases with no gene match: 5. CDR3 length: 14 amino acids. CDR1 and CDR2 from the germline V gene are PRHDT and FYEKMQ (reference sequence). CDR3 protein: CASSFPSSGGELFF. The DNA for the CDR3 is TGTGCCAGCAGCTTCCCGTCTAGCGGCGGGGAGCTGTTTTTT.

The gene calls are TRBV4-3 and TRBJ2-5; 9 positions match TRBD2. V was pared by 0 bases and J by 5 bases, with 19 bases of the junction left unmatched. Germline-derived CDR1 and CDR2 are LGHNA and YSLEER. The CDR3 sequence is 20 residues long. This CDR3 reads CASSQDRSVGLAGREETQYF. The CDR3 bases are TGCGCCAGCAGCCAAGATAGGTCCGTGGGTCTAGCGGGACGGGAGGAGACCCAGTACTTC.

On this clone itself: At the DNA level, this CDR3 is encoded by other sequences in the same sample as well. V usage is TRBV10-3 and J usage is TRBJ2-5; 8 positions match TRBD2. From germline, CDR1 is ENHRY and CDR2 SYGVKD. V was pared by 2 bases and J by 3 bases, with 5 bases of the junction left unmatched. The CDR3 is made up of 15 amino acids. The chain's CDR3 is CAISEGLAGEETQYF. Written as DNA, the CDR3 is TGTGCCATCAGTGAGGGACTAGCAGGTGAAGAGACCCAGTACTTC.

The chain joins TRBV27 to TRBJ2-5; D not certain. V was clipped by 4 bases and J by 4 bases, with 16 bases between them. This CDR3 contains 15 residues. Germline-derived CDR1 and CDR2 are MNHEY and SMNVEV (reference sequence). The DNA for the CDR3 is TGTGCCAGCAGTTCACTGGCGAAGAGGTTAGAGACCCAGTACTTC. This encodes CASSSLAKRLETQYF.